This T cell receptor beta chain originates from a study of blood T cell repertoires in COVID-19. The CDR3 has 12 residues. With V trimmed by 5 bases and J by 7 bases, 0 bases remained unmatched. Looked up from germline, CDR1 is MGHDK and CDR2 is SYGVNS. Some clones are missing from TCRdb's copy, which holds only in-frame ones; the method was immunoSEQ multiplex PCR. The sample carries some 110,000 clones, 75% to 85% recorded once. The receptor's source is a man aged 70 or older with acute or convalescent COVID-19. Sequencing was done on a sample of peripheral blood. The chain has TRBV25-1 and TRBJ1-5, with TRBD1 matching 9 bases. The CDR3, as DNA: TGTGCCAGCAGTACAGGGGGCCAGCCCCAGCATTTT. Its translation: CASSTGGQPQHF.